This T cell receptor (beta chain) derives from a study of blood T cells in healthy people across ages. The study's findings and limits: When one million T cells were used, diversity estimates were thought to be underestimates. Without sorted subsets, naive and antigen-experienced compartments could not be conclusively compared.

With regard to this clonotype: What it binds is unknown.

V trimming: 5 bases; J trimming: 8 bases; junction bases outside the gene matches: 12. The CDR3 runs to 17 residues. CDR1 and CDR2 from the germline V gene are MNHEY and SMNVEV (reference sequence). Primed by a sample-barcoded 5' primer and a J-beta primer mix, a second PCR proceeded for roughly 6 to 12 cycles. The authors tagged each cDNA molecule using a template-switch adaptor with 12 random nucleotides. Sequencing yielded, for each sample, at least 2.5 million paired-end reads carrying CDR3. TCRdb passed the 5' RACE reads through MiXCR, listing each CDR3 protein once. The sample yields about 1.8 million distinct CDR3 sequences, around 48% seen once.

The sample consisted of blood. This sequence was found in a woman between 40 and 55 years old in good health. The chain combines TRBV27 with TRBJ2-3; 14 bases agree with TRBD2. In nucleotides, the CDR3 is TGTGCCAGCAGTCCCCTCATGGGGACTAGCGGGGGTATTACGCAGTATTTT. Translated, it gives CASSPLMGTSGGITQYF.